The 14 T cell receptor beta chains presented below share a single source sample, sequenced in a study of spatial heterogeneity in lung cancer. Using its own MiXCR run on the 5' RACE reads, TCRdb lists one record per CDR3 protein. The sample records 30,000 to 40,000 distinct CDR3 sequences, 5.2% being singletons. Specified time point: sample taken at primary tumor resection. Specimen: PBMCs, collected at surgery. The receptors were sampled from a female donor with early-stage non-small cell lung cancer.

The chain is built from TRBV5-4 and TRBJ1-6; 7 positions match TRBD1. Per the germline V gene, CDR1 is SGHNT and CDR2 is YYREEE (reference sequence). V shed 2 bases and J 7 bases; nucleotides not matched to a gene: 9. This CDR3 contains 16 residues. The CDR3 is CASSFLVPGGNSPLHF. CDR3 bases: TGTGCCAGCAGCTTTCTCGTGCCAGGGGGGAATTCACCCCTCCACTTT.

This clonotype showed up many times. For the CDR3, the DNA is TGTGCCAGTAGCTCGAGGGGGGACACAGATACGCAGTATTTT. This gives the protein CASSSRGDTDTQYF. The chain recombines TRBV19 with TRBJ2-3; tentatively, D is TRBD1 or TRBD2 (6 bases each). V lost 6 bases and J lost 2, with 12 bases in between. Per the germline V gene, CDR1 is LNHDA and CDR2 is SQIVND (reference sequence). The CDR3 contains 14 residues.

This clonotype was seen at least ten times. The chain joins TRBV10-3 to TRBJ1-1; no clear D. The V end was cut by 3 bases, the J end by 6 bases, with 11 bases between. CDR1 ENHRY and CDR2 SYGVKD come from the germline V gene. The CDR3 has 13 amino acids. DNA of the CDR3: TGTGCCATCAGTGACGTATATGAGGCTGAAGCTTTCTTT. It codes for CAISDVYEAEAFF.

In its sample, this clonotype was seen a few times. The gene calls are TRBV7-9 and TRBJ1-1; 9 bases agree with TRBD1. The CDR3 runs to 16 residues. Germline V gene sequence: CDR1 SEHNR, CDR2 FQNEAQ (reference sequence). V lost 3 bases and J lost 1; bases outside the gene matches: 6. CDR3 DNA: TGTGCCAGCAGCTTCGCAACAGGGGGCGAGAACACTGAAGCTTTCTTT. Translated, it gives CASSFATGGENTEAFF.

This clonotype was counted ten times or more. The DNA of the CDR3 is TGTGCCAGCAGCCGACTGGGGGAGACCCAGTACTTC. Protein product: CASSRLGETQYF. V and J are TRBV3-1 and TRBJ2-5, with D hard to call. The germline V and J ends were trimmed by 4 bases and 5 bases, with 8 bases remaining between them. Germline V lookup: CDR1 LGHDT, CDR2 YNNKEL (reference sequence). The CDR3 runs 12 residues.

This clonotype appeared many times. J is TRBJ1-1 and V is TRBV2; a weak D match, TRBD1 (6 bases). The CDR3 is 14 amino acids. Germline V lookup: CDR1 SNHLY, CDR2 FYNNEI. Trimming took off 8 bases at V and 3 bases at J, with 16 bases between the two ends. The chain's CDR3 is CASRTNRDYTEAFF. The DNA of the CDR3 is TGTGCCAGCCGAACTAACAGGGATTACACTGAAGCTTTCTTT.

This clonotype came up many times. The genes are TRBV23-1 and TRBJ2-3; 7 bases are a match to TRBD2. TRBV23-1 is noted as an ORF with a role that remains uncertain. With 3 bases clipped from V and 2 bases from J, the junction kept 11 bases outside the gene matches. This CDR3 region has 17 residues. The CDR3 sequence is CASSQEASGHPTDTQYF. The CDR3 bases are TGCGCCAGCAGTCAGGAGGCTAGCGGACATCCCACAGATACGCAGTATTTT.

This sequence joins TRBV6-2 or TRBV6-3 and TRBJ2-5; 11 bases map to TRBD2. The CDR3 loop spans 18 amino acids. Germline V gene lookup returns CDR1 MNHEY and CDR2 SVGEGT. After removal of 7 bases from V and 1 base from J, the junction contained 14 bases not matched to a gene. CDR3 DNA sequence: TGTGCCAGCAACCCCCCCCGGGCTAGCGGGGGGACCCAAGAGACCCAGTACTTC. Its translation: CASNPPRASGGTQETQYF.

The chain carries TRBV20-1 and TRBJ2-5; the D call may be TRBD1 or TRBD2 (5 bases each). Germline V gene lookup returns CDR1 DFQATT and CDR2 SNEGSKA (reference sequence). This CDR3 has 13 residues. Trimming left V 3 bases short and J 5 bases short, with 13 bases between. This CDR3 reads CSARERGHETQYF. As DNA, the CDR3 is TGCAGTGCTAGGGAGAGGGGCCACGAGACCCAGTACTTC.

This clonotype has a count of ten or more. The gene calls are TRBV28 and TRBJ1-2; D is unresolved. The V gene's germline CDR1 is MDHEN and CDR2 SYDVKM. Trimming left V 1 base short and J 0 bases short, with 9 bases between. The CDR3 extends over 15 amino acids. Here the CDR3 reads CASSLFTGSNYGYTF. The CDR3 nucleotides read TGTGCCAGCAGTTTATTTACTGGGTCTAACTATGGCTACACCTTC.

This clonotype was detected ten times or more. The chain uses TRBV19 and TRBJ2-3; no firm D call. The ends were cut back, 3 bases at V and 7 bases at J, with 14 bases in the middle. Germline-derived CDR1 and CDR2 are LNHDA and SQIVND (reference sequence). The CDR3 sequence is 14 residues long. The CDR3, as DNA: TGTGCCAGTAGTATTGATGGCCCTACGAATACGCAGTATTTT. This sequence encodes CASSIDGPTNTQYF.

The table lists this clonotype with many counts. The rearrangement joins TRBV4-2 to TRBJ2-7; D is unclear. Trimming pared 0 bases from V and 7 bases from J, leaving 7 bases between. The CDR3 runs 12 residues. Germline-derived CDR1 and CDR2 are LGHNA and YNFKEQ. This CDR3 is CASSQDSVEQYF. CDR3 bases: TGTGCCAGCAGCCAAGATTCAGTAGAGCAGTACTTC.

This clonotype appeared many times. This rearrangement joins TRBV5-1 to TRBJ2-5; 10 bases line up with TRBD1. V lost 4 bases and J lost 4; bases outside the gene matches: 10. Per the germline V gene, CDR1 is SGHRS and CDR2 is YFSETQ. The CDR3 length is 16 residues. The CDR3 region has the DNA TGCGCCAGCAGCAAAGCGGGACAGGGGTTTACAGAGACCCAGTACTTC. Its translation is CASSKAGQGFTETQYF.

The chain carries TRBV11-2 and TRBJ1-2; D gene unclear. CDR1 and CDR2 from the germline V gene are SGHAT and FQNNGV. V lost 3 bases and J lost 2, with 7 bases in between. This CDR3 is built from 13 residues. The CDR3 nucleotides read TGTGCCAGCAGCTTGAAGGCCAACTATGGCTACACCTTC. Encoded protein: CASSLKANYGYTF.